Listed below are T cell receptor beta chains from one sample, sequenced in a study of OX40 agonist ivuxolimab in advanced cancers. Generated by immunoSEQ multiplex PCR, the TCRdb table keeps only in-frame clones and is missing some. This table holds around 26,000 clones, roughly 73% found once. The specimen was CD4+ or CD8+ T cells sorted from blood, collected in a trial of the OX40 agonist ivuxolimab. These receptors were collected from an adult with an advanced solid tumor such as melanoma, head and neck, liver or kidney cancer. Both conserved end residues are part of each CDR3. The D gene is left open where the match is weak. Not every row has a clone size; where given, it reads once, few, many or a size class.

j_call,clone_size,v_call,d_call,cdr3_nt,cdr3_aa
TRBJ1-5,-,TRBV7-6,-,TGTGCCAGCAGCTTAGCGGGCGGTGTTAATAGCAATCAGCCCCAGCATTTT,CASSLAGGVNSNQPQHF
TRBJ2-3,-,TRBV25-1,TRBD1,TGTGCCAGCAGGGGACAGTCTAGCACAGATACGCAGTATTTT,CASRGQSSTDTQYF
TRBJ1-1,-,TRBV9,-,TGTGCCAGCAGCGTAGGAGACAACAAGCCTGAAGCTTTCTTT,CASSVGDNKPEAFF
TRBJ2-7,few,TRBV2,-,TGTGCCTCCAGGGCTTACGAGCAGTACTTC,CASRAYEQYF
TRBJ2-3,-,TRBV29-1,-,TGCAGCGTTGGGAGAAGCACAGATACGCAGTATTTT,CSVGRSTDTQYF
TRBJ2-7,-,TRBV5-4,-,TGTGCCAGCGCGCTACAGGGCTACGAGCAGTACTTC,CASALQGYEQYF
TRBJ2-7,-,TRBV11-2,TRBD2,TGTGCCAGCAGCTCCTCTAGCGGGGGGGCCGTCGAGCAGTACTTC,CASSSSSGGAVEQYF
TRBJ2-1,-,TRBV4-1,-,TGCGCCAGCAGCCAAGTACTCAATGAGCAGTTCTTC,CASSQVLNEQFF
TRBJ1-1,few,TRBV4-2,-,TGTGCCAGCAGCCCAACCCAGGGAGAGGGCACTGAAGCTTTCTTT,CASSPTQGEGTEAFF
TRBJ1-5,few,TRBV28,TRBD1,TGTGCCAGCAGCCTGGGACAGGGGTATCAGCCCCAGCATTTT,CASSLGQGYQPQHF
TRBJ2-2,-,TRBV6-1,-,TGTGCCAGCAGTGAATTTTCCTACAACTCGAACACCGGGGAGCTGTTTTTT,CASSEFSYNSNTGELFF
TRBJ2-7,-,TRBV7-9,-,TGTGCCAGCAGCTCCCCCCAGAGATACGAGCAGTACTTC,CASSSPQRYEQYF
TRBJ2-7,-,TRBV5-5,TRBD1,TGTGCCAGCAGCCAAGGACAGGGGGTAATCTACGAGCAGTACTTC,CASSQGQGVIYEQYF
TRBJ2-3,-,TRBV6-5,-,TGTGCCAGCAGTTACGAAGCCCCCACAGATACGCAGTATTTT,CASSYEAPTDTQYF
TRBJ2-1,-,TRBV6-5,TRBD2,TGTGCCAGCAGTTACCGACCCAACTCGGGAGGCACTGAGCAGTTCTTC,CASSYRPNSGGTEQFF
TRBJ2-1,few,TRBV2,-,TGTGCCAGCAGTGACACCGAACTTAGCGAGCAGTTCTTC,CASSDTELSEQFF
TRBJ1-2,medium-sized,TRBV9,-,TGTGCCAGCAGCGTTGGGGGAGACTATGGCTACACCTTC,CASSVGGDYGYTF